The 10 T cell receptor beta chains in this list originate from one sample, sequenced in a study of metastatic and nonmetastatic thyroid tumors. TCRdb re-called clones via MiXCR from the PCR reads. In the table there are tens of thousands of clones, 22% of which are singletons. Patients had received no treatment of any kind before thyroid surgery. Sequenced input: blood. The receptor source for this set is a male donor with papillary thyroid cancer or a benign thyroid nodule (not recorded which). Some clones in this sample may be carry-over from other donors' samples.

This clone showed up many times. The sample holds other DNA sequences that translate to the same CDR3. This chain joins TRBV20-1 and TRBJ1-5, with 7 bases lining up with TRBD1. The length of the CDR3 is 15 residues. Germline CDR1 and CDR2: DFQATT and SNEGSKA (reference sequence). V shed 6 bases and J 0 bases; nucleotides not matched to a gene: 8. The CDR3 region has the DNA TGCAGTGCATCACCGGGACAGAATAGCAATCAGCCCCAGCATTTT. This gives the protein CSASPGQNSNQPQHF.

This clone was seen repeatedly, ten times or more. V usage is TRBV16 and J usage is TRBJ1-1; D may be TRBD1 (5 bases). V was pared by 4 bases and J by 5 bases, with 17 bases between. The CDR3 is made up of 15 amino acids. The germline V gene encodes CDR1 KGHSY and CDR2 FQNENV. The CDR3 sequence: CASSRNPGPGTEAFF. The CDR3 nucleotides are TGTGCCAGCAGCCGCAATCCGGGACCGGGGACTGAAGCTTTCTTT.

The CDR3 spells CAWSGDSRINQPQHF. DNA of the CDR3: TGTGCCTGGAGTGGGGACAGCAGAATTAATCAGCCCCAGCATTTT. The chain is built from TRBV30 and TRBJ1-5; 7 positions agree with TRBD1. Germline loops: CDR1 GTSNPN, CDR2 SVGIG (reference sequence). The CDR3 totals 15 residues. Trimming removed 1 base from V and 4 bases from J; junction bases left unmatched: 7.

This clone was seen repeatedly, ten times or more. CDR3: CASSLASTGGGELFF. The CDR3 DNA reads as TGTGCCAGCAGTTTGGCCTCTACTGGAGGTGGGGAACTGTTTTTT. V and J are TRBV28 and TRBJ1-4; D not resolved. V lost 3 bases and J 12 bases, leaving 20 bases between the germline ends. The CDR3 extends over 15 amino acids. In germline, CDR1 is MDHEN, CDR2 SYDVKM.

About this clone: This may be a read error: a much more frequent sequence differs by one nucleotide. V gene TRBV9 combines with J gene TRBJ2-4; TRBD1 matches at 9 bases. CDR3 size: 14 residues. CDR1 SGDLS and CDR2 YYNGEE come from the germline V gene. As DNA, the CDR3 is TGTGCCAGCAGCACCGGGACAGGGATAAGCATTAAGTACTTC. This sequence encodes CASSTGTGISIKYF.

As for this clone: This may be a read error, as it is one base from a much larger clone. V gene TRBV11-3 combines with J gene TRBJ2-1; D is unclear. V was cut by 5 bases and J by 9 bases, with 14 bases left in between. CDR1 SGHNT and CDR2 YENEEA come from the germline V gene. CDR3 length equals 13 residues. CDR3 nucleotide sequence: TGTGCCAGCAGCCCCGGAGTCGTGCTTGAGCAGTTCTTC. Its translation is CASSPGVVLEQFF.

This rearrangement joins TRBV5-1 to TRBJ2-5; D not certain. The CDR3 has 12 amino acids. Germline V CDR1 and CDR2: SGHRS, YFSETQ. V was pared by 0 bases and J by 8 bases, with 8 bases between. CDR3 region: CASSLAEYTQYF. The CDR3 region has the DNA TGCGCCAGCAGCTTGGCCGAGTATACCCAGTACTTC. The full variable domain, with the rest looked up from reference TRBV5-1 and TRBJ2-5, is KAGVTQTPRYLIKTRGQQVTLSCSPISGHRSVSWYQQTPGQGLQFLFEYFSETQRNKGNFPGRFSGRQFSNSRSEMNVSTLELGDSALYLCASSLAEYTQYFGPGTRLLVL.

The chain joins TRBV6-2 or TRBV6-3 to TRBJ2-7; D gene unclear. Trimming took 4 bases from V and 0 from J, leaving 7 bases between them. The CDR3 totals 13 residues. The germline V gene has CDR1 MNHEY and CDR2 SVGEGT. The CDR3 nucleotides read TGTGCCAGCAGTTCCTCGGACTCCTACGAGCAGTACTTC. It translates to CASSSSDSYEQYF.

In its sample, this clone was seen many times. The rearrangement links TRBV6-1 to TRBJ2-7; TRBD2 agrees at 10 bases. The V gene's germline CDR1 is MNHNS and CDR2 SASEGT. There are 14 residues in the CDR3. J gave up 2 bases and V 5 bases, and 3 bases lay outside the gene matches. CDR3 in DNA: TGTGCCAGCAGTCTAGCGGGGGACCCCTACGAGCAGTACTTC. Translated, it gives CASSLAGDPYEQYF.

The CDR3 sequence is CAWSGQGSYEQYF. The CDR3 DNA reads as TGTGCCTGGAGCGGACAGGGATCCTACGAGCAGTACTTC. The rearrangement uses TRBV30 and TRBJ2-7; 8 nucleotides match TRBD1. Trimming took 3 bases from V and 1 from J; bases not matched to a gene: 2. The CDR3 totals 13 residues. The germline V gene encodes CDR1 GTSNPN and CDR2 SVGIG (reference sequence).